This entry lists 30 T cell receptor beta chains sequenced from one sample in a study of T cells in Graves' hyperthyroidism and ophthalmopathy. Template material for amplifying TCR beta CDR3 regions consisted of RNA transcripts. The TCR CDR3 first-round RT-PCR relied on the HTBI primer set. TCRdb reprocessed the multiplex PCR reads with MiXCR, giving one entry per CDR3 protein. The repertoire consists of around 560,000 distinct CDR3 sequences, with approximately 15% occurring once and the leading ten covering around 19%. Material for sequencing was blood. These receptors all come from a woman aged 18-35 years with Graves' hyperthyroidism.

This clonotype came up a few times. V gene TRBV28 combines with J gene TRBJ2-3; 9 nucleotides match TRBD2. V shed 6 bases, J shed 0 bases, and the junction held 4 bases outside the gene matches. The CDR3 is 15 residues long. Germline assignment: CDR1 MDHEN and CDR2 SYDVKM. The CDR3 loop reads CASRVAGVSTDTQYF. In DNA, the CDR3 is TGTGCCAGCAGAGTAGCGGGGGTTAGCACAGATACGCAGTATTTT.

This clonotype was detected many times. The rearrangement links TRBV7-3 to TRBJ2-3; 7 bases map to TRBD2. The CDR3 covers 13 residues. Germline V gene sequence: CDR1 SGHTA, CDR2 FQGTGA. V shed 5 bases, J shed 11 bases, and the junction held 10 bases outside the gene matches. CDR3 sequence reads: CASSPVGGSGQYF. DNA of the CDR3: TGTGCCAGCAGCCCCGTGGGAGGGAGCGGGCAGTATTTT.

In its sample, this clonotype was seen many times. The chain is built from TRBV7-2 and TRBJ1-2; D is unclear. The CDR3 consists of 12 residues. V lost 2 bases and J lost 2, with 3 bases in between. Germline V gene sequence: CDR1 SGHTA, CDR2 FQGNSA. The CDR3 DNA reads TGTGCCAGCAGCTTATGGAACTATGGCTACACCTTC. Translation: CASSLWNYGYTF.

Ten or more counts support this clonotype. The chain uses TRBV2 and TRBJ2-3; 9 nucleotides align to TRBD1. With V trimmed by 4 bases and J by 5 bases, 4 bases remained unmatched. Germline V CDR1 and CDR2: SNHLY, FYNNEI. CDR3 length equals 14 residues. CDR3 DNA: TGTGCCAGCAGTGCCGGGACAGGGATAGATACGCAGTATTTT. Translation gives CASSAGTGIDTQYF.

This chain uses TRBV7-6 with TRBJ1-2; D gene unclear. The germline V gene has CDR1 SGHVS and CDR2 FNYEAQ. The CDR3 runs 11 residues. Trimming shortened V by 5 bases and J by 8 bases, and 9 bases separated the two germline ends. The CDR3 loop is CASSGKGGYTF. The CDR3 DNA reads TGTGCCAGCAGCGGAAAAGGAGGCTACACCTTC. Using reference TRBV7-6 and TRBJ1-2 for the parts outside the CDR3, the full variable domain is GAGVSQSPRYKVTKRGQDVALRCDPISGHVSLYWYRQALGQGPEFLTYFNYEAQQDKSGLPNDRFSAERPEGSISTLTIQRTEQRDSAMYRCASSGKGGYTFGSGTRLTVV.

This clonotype was recorded at least ten times. This chain connects TRBV6-1 to TRBJ2-3; 8 nucleotides agree with TRBD2. From germline, CDR1 is MNHNS and CDR2 SASEGT. The CDR3 runs 14 residues. The V and J ends lost 5 bases and 4 bases, in that order; junction bases with no gene match: 5. The DNA for the CDR3 is TGTGCCAGCAGTTTCCGGGAGGGCCCAGATACGCAGTATTTT. It is translated as CASSFREGPDTQYF.

This clonotype was counted a few times. The chain links TRBV19 to TRBJ1-1; a weak D match, TRBD1 (6 bases). The V gene lost 4 bases and the J gene lost 2 bases, with 11 bases spanning the gap. The germline V gene has CDR1 LNHDA and CDR2 SQIVND (reference sequence). The CDR3 is 14 residues long. The CDR3: CASSTKTGNTEAFF. The CDR3 region has the DNA TGTGCCAGTAGTACGAAGACAGGCAACACTGAAGCTTTCTTT.

This clonotype has at least ten counts. The rearrangement uses TRBV6-2 or TRBV6-3 and TRBJ2-7; perhaps D is TRBD1 or TRBD2 (5 bases each). Germline V gives CDR1 MNHEY, CDR2 SVGEGT. Trimming removed 5 bases from V and 5 bases from J, with 13 bases in between. This CDR3 spans 13 amino acids. The CDR3 bases are TGTGCCAGCAGTGACCGGGACGTCAACGAGCAGTACTTC. It encodes CASSDRDVNEQYF.

This clonotype was detected many times. The chain carries TRBV3-1 and TRBJ1-1; unclear D gene. The germline CDR1 and CDR2 sequences are LGHDT and YNNKEL (reference sequence). CDR3 length: 13 residues. Deletions cut 1 base from V and 7 bases from J, with 10 bases between. The CDR3: CASSQGTAGEAFF. The CDR3 nucleotides read TGTGCCAGCAGCCAAGGGACGGCGGGTGAAGCTTTCTTT.

The V call is TRBV9, the J call TRBJ2-1; weak D call: TRBD2 (6 bases). This CDR3 region has 16 residues. Germline CDR1 and CDR2: SGDLS and YYNGEE. Trimming cost V 3 bases and J 0 bases, with 13 bases left between them. The CDR3 sequence: CASSAGGLSSYNEQFF. For the CDR3, the DNA is TGTGCCAGCAGCGCTGGGGGACTGAGCTCCTACAATGAGCAGTTCTTC.

This clonotype has only a few counts. This chain connects TRBV11-2 to TRBJ2-1; possibly TRBD2 for D (6 bases). The length of the CDR3 is 17 residues. Trimming removed 0 bases from V and 8 bases from J, with 20 bases in between. Germline V gene sequence: CDR1 SGHAT, CDR2 FQNNGV. CDR3 in DNA: TGTGCCAGCAGCTTAGATCGGTTCCCTGGATGGGGGGATGAGCAGTTCTTC. Its protein product is CASSLDRFPGWGDEQFF.

The table lists this clonotype with a few counts. The chain carries TRBV9 and TRBJ1-1, with 7 bases fitting TRBD1. The trim removed 0 bases at V and 3 bases at J, leaving 8 bases unmatched. The CDR3 has 16 amino acids. Germline V lookup: CDR1 SGDLS, CDR2 YYNGEE. The CDR3 here is CASSVGLGGRDTEAFF. CDR3 bases: TGTGCCAGCAGCGTAGGATTAGGGGGCAGGGACACTGAAGCTTTCTTT.

V usage is TRBV29-1 and J usage is TRBJ1-5; 7 bases are a match to TRBD1. V dropped 5 bases and J dropped 4; count of bases not matched to a gene: 5. Germline V CDR1 and CDR2: SQVTM, ANQGSEA. The CDR3 is 13 residues long. CDR3 sequence reads: CSVLTGINQPQHF. The CDR3 nucleotides read TGCAGCGTTTTGACAGGGATTAATCAGCCCCAGCATTTT.

This clonotype was observed at least ten times. The rearrangement links TRBV6-1 to TRBJ2-7, with D possibly TRBD2 on 5 matching bases. This CDR3 region has 12 residues. The germline V gene has CDR1 MNHNS and CDR2 SASEGT. V gave up 8 bases and J gave up 3 bases, with 11 bases separating them. CDR3 residues: CASGYGDYEQYF. In nucleotides, the CDR3 is TGTGCCAGCGGATACGGGGACTACGAGCAGTACTTC.

This rearrangement joins TRBV7-2 to TRBJ2-7, with TRBD1 identical over 9 bases. The CDR3 has 15 amino acids. V gave up 4 bases and J gave up 1 base; unmatched junction bases: 5. Germline loops: CDR1 SGHTA, CDR2 FQGNSA. The DNA for the CDR3 is TGTGCCAGCAGCTGGGGGACAGGGCCGTCCTACGAGCAGTACTTC. Translated: CASSWGTGPSYEQYF.

At least ten counts were recorded for this clonotype. The J gene is TRBJ1-1, the V gene TRBV5-1; D uncertain. This CDR3 spans 13 amino acids. With 3 bases removed from V and 3 bases from J, the gap between germline ends came to 9 bases. Germline CDR1 reads SGHRS; CDR2 reads YFSETQ. The CDR3 region is CASSSDGYTEAFF. CDR3 coding DNA: TGCGCCAGCAGCTCGGACGGCTACACTGAAGCTTTCTTT.

The gene calls are TRBV7-6 and TRBJ2-1, with 7 bases aligning to TRBD2. The CDR3 totals 15 residues. V shed 5 bases, J shed 6 bases, and the junction held 10 bases outside the gene matches. Germline V gene sequence: CDR1 SGHVS, CDR2 FNYEAQ. DNA of the CDR3: TGTGCCAGCAGCCCCGGGACTATAATACCCAATGAGCAGTTCTTC. Translating gives CASSPGTIIPNEQFF. The variable domain in full, completed from reference TRBV7-6 and TRBJ2-1, reads GAGVSQSPRYKVTKRGQDVALRCDPISGHVSLYWYRQALGQGPEFLTYFNYEAQQDKSGLPNDRFSAERPEGSISTLTIQRTEQRDSAMYRCASSPGTIIPNEQFFGPGTRLTVL.

This clonotype was counted ten times or more. The CDR3 DNA sequence: TGTGCCAGCAGCTTACAGGGCCCAGGGAGCACAGATACGCAGTATTTT. The encoded protein is CASSLQGPGSTDTQYF. The chain joins TRBV7-2 to TRBJ2-3; D is perhaps TRBD1 (5 bases). Trimming shortened V by 2 bases and J by 0 bases, and 12 bases separated the two germline ends. This CDR3 has 16 amino acids. Per the germline V gene, CDR1 is SGHTA and CDR2 is FQGNSA. Complete variable domain (other parts from reference TRBV7-2 and TRBJ2-3): GAGVSQSPSNKVTEKGKDVELRCDPISGHTALYWYRQSLGQGLEFLIYFQGNSAPDKSGLPSDRFSAERTGGSVSTLTIQRTQQEDSAVYLCASSLQGPGSTDTQYFGPGTRLTVL.

This clonotype was picked up many times. The V call is TRBV28, the J call TRBJ1-6; 9 bases map to TRBD1. Germline V CDR1 and CDR2: MDHEN, SYDVKM. V gave up 6 bases and J gave up 8 bases; unmatched junction bases: 14. The CDR3 contains 17 residues. CDR3 nucleotide sequence: TGTGCCAGCAGGCCCGGGACAGGGCACCTCTTGGATTCACCCCTCCACTTT. Encoded protein: CASRPGTGHLLDSPLHF. The entire variable domain, with the rest obtained from reference TRBV28 and TRBJ1-6, is as follows: DVKVTQSSRYLVKRTGEKVFLECVQDMDHENMFWYRQDPGLGLRLIYFSYDVKMKEKGDIPEGYSVSREKKERFSLILESASTNQTSMYLCASRPGTGHLLDSPLHFGNGTRLTVT.

This clonotype occurred many times. The J gene is TRBJ2-7, the V gene TRBV28, with 13 bases aligning to TRBD2. The CDR3 runs 15 residues. Looked up from germline, CDR1 is MDHEN and CDR2 is SYDVKM. Trimming cost V 3 bases and J 2 bases; bases outside gene matches: 1. The CDR3 loop is CASSFTSGRAYEQYF. The CDR3 nucleotides read TGTGCCAGCAGTTTCACTAGCGGGAGGGCCTACGAGCAGTACTTC.

The V and J genes are TRBV19 and TRBJ2-7; TRBD2 matches 10 bases. J was trimmed by 1 base and V by 6 bases; bases with no gene match: 6. Germline V gene lookup returns CDR1 LNHDA and CDR2 SQIVND (reference sequence). This CDR3 spans 15 amino acids. The DNA of the CDR3 is TGTGCCAGTAGGGCCCAGCGGGGGGGTTCCTACGAGCAGTACTTC. It translates to CASRAQRGGSYEQYF.

The rearrangement joins TRBV27 to TRBJ2-1, with 9 bases identical to TRBD1. This CDR3 contains 16 residues. Germline CDR1 is MNHEY and CDR2 is SMNVEV (reference sequence). V lost 4 bases and J lost 6; bases outside the gene matches: 10. CDR3 bases: TGTGCCAGCAGTTCGACTCGGGGACAGGGCTCCAATGAGCAGTTCTTC. It translates to CASSSTRGQGSNEQFF.

On this clonotype itself: One base away lies a much larger clone, so this may be a sequencing read error. It is likely a read error, because the conserved phenylalanine at the end of the CDR3 is missing. This chain uses TRBV11-3 with TRBJ1-1; perhaps TRBD1 as D (6 bases). Per germline, CDR1 SGHNT and CDR2 YENEEA. V dropped 5 bases and J dropped 4 bases, with 11 bases sitting between them. CDR3 size: 13 residues. The chain's CDR3 is CASSTTGATEAFL. In DNA form, the CDR3 reads TGTGCCAGCAGCACGACAGGTGCCACTGAAGCTTTCCTT.

This clonotype was seen repeatedly, ten times or more. This chain links TRBV11-2 with TRBJ2-7; D not certain. CDR1 is SGHAT and CDR2 is FQNNGV in the germline V gene. The germline V and J ends were trimmed by 2 bases and 7 bases, with 12 bases remaining between them. The CDR3 covers 13 residues. CDR3 bases: TGTGCCAGCAGCTTAAGACCAGCTGGGGAGCAGTACTTC. Translating it yields CASSLRPAGEQYF.

In DNA form, the CDR3 reads TGTGCCAGCAGCCGAAGGGAGAACACTGAAGCTTTCTTT. Translated: CASSRRENTEAFF. The genes are TRBV12-3 or TRBV12-4 and TRBJ1-1; D unresolved. Trimming removed 6 bases at V and 1 base at J, with 9 bases between. This CDR3 spans 13 amino acids.

The CDR3 nucleotides read TGTGCCACCGGGACTAGGGATACGCAGTATTTT. Protein product: CATGTRDTQYF. This chain uses TRBV6-2 or TRBV6-3 with TRBJ2-3, with 8 nucleotides matching TRBD2. This CDR3 comprises 11 residues. Trimming cost V 10 bases and J 6 bases; bases outside gene matches: 3. CDR1 is MNHEY, CDR2 SVGEGT, per germline.

This clonotype appeared many times. The chain uses TRBV6-2 or TRBV6-3 and TRBJ2-7; weak D call: TRBD1 (6 bases). The V end was cut by 4 bases, the J end by 2 bases, with 15 bases between. CDR3 size: 15 residues. Germline values: CDR1 MNHEY, CDR2 SVGEGT. The CDR3 DNA is TGTGCCAGCAGTTCGGCCGGGACAAGCGCCTACGAGCAGTACTTC. Encoded protein: CASSSAGTSAYEQYF.

This clonotype showed up many times. J is TRBJ2-7 and V is TRBV7-8, with a possible D match to TRBD1 (6 bases). Germline assignment: CDR1 SGHVS and CDR2 FQNEAQ. The CDR3 has 13 amino acids. Trimming shortened V by 5 bases and J by 1 base, and 9 bases separated the two germline ends. The CDR3, as DNA: TGTGCCAGCAGCCAAGACAGGTCCTACGAGCAGTACTTC. Its protein is CASSQDRSYEQYF.

There are many counts of this clonotype. The chain carries TRBV10-3 and TRBJ2-1; unclear D gene. The CDR3 totals 14 residues. Germline values: CDR1 ENHRY, CDR2 SYGVKD. Trimming cost V 6 bases and J 6 bases, with 15 bases left between them. CDR3 DNA: TGTGCCATCAGGGACCCCGGGCCCCGCAATGAGCAGTTCTTC. Its translation: CAIRDPGPRNEQFF.

The chain carries TRBV18 and TRBJ2-5, with D maybe TRBD2 (5 bases). The CDR3 totals 14 residues. Looked up from germline, CDR1 is KGHSH and CDR2 is LQKENI. Trimming left V 1 base short and J 3 bases short, with 9 bases between. The CDR3 coding sequence is TGTGCCAGCTCACCACGGACTCCCAAAGAGACCCAGTACTTC. It encodes CASSPRTPKETQYF.